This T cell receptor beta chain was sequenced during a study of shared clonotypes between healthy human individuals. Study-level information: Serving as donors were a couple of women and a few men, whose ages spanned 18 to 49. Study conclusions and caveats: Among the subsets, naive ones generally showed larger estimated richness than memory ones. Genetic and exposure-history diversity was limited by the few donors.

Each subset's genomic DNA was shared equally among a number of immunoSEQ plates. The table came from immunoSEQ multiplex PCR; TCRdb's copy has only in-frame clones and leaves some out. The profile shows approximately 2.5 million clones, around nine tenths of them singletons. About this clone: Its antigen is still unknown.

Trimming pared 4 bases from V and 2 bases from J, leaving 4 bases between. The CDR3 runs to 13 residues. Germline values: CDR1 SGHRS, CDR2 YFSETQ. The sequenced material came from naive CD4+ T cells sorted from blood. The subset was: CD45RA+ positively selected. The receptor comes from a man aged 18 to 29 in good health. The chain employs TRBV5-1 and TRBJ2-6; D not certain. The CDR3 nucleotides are TGCGCCAGCAGCCCCGCTGGGGCCAACGTCCTGACTTTC. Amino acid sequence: CASSPAGANVLTF.